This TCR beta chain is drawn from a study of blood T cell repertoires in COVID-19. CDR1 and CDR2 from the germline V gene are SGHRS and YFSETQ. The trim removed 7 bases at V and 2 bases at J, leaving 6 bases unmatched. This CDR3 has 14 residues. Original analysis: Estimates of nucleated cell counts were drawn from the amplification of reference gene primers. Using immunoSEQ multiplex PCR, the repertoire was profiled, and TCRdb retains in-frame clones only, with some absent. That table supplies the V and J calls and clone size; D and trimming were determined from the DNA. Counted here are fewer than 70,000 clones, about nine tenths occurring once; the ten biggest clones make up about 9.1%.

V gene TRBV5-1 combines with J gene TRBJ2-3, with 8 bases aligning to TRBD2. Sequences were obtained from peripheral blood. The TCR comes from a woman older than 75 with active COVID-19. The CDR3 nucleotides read TGCGCCAGCCTAGCGGGCGGCACCACAGATACGCAGTATTTT. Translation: CASLAGGTTDTQYF.